The T cell receptor beta chain under discussion was sequenced for a study of cytomegalovirus exposure and HLA in healthy donors. Across the whole study: Ancestry clustering placed around four fifths of under 450 genotyped donors in the Caucasian-associated cluster. Points from the study as a whole: Rarity characterized most TCR sequences, yet some public TCRs appeared in many donors.

Concerning this clone itself: Its antigen is unidentified.

The primer mix had 60 Vbeta and 13 Jbeta primers. TCRdb keeps only in-frame clones here, not all; method: immunoSEQ multiplex PCR. The sample consists of just over 150,000 clones, about 79% of them appearing once. The ends were cut back, 5 bases at V and 5 bases at J, with 18 bases in the middle. Germline V CDR1 and CDR2: MNHNS, SASEGT. This CDR3 contains 15 residues. The chain is built from TRBV6-1 and TRBJ1-1; no clear D gene. The sequencing input was PBMCs. This TCR derives from a man aged 50 to 59 in good health and CMV-seropositive. The CDR3 loop reads CASSQRQSARTEAFF. The CDR3 DNA reads as TGTGCCAGCAGTCAACGACAATCGGCTCGGACTGAAGCTTTCTTT.